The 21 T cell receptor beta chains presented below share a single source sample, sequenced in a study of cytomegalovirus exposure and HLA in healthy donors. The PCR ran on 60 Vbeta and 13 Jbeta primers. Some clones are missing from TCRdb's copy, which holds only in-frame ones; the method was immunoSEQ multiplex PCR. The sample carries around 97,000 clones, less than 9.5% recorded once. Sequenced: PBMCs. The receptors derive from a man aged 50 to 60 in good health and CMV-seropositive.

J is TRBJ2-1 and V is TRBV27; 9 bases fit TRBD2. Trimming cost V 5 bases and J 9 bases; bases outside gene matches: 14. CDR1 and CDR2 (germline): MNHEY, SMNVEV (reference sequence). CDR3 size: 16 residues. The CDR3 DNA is TGTGCCAGCAGTCAGGTAGCGGGAGACATTGTCGGTGAGCAGTTCTTC. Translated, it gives CASSQVAGDIVGEQFF.

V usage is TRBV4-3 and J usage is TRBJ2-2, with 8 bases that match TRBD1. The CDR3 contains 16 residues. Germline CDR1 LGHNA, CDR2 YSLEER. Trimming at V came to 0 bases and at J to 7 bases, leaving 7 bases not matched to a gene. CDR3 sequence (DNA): TGCGCCAGCAGCCAAGACCGGGACAGGCCCCGCGGGGAGCTGTTTTTT. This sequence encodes CASSQDRDRPRGELFF.

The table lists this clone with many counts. CDR3 sequence reads: CASSTGRNVREPQHF. For the CDR3, the DNA is TGTGCCAGCAGCACCGGGAGAAATGTTCGGGAGCCCCAGCATTTT. The chain has TRBV5-5 and TRBJ1-5; D is uncertain. The V gene's germline CDR1 is SGHKS and CDR2 YYEKEE (reference sequence). The V gene lost 4 bases and the J gene lost 8 bases, with 19 bases spanning the gap. CDR3 size: 15 residues.

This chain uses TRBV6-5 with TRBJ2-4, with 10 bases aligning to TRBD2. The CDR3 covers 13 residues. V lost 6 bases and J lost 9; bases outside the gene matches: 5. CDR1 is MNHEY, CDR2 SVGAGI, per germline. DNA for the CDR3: TGTGCCAGCAGGGCGGGGACTAGCGCCATTCAGTACTTC. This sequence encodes CASRAGTSAIQYF.

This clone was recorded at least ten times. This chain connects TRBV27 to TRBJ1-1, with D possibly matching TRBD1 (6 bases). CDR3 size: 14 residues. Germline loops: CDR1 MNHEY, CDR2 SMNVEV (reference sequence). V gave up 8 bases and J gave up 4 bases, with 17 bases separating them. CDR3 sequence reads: CASLMGGGATEAFF. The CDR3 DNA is TGTGCCAGCCTCATGGGCGGGGGGGCCACTGAAGCTTTCTTT.

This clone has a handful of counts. CDR3 sequence: CASRDSLNTEAFF. CDR3 nucleotides: TGTGCCAGCAGGGACAGCCTGAACACTGAAGCTTTCTTT. This sequence joins TRBV6-1 and TRBJ1-1; possible D gene TRBD1, 6 bases. CDR3 length: 13 residues. V was trimmed by 6 bases and J by 0 bases, leaving 8 bases between them. CDR1 MNHNS and CDR2 SASEGT come from the germline V gene.

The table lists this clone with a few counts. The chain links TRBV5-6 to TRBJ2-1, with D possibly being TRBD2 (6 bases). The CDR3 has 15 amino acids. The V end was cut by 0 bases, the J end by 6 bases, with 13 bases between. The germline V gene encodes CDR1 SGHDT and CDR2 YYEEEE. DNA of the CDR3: TGTGCCAGCAGCTTGGGGGGGGTAAACCTCAATGAGCAGTTCTTC. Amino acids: CASSLGGVNLNEQFF.

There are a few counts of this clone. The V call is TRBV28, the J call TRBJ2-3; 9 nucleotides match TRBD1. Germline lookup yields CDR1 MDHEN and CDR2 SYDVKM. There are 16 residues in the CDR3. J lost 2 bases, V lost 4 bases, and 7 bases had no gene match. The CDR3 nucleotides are TGTGCCAGCAGTTCGACGGGACAGGGTTACACAGATACGCAGTATTTT. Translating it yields CASSSTGQGYTDTQYF.

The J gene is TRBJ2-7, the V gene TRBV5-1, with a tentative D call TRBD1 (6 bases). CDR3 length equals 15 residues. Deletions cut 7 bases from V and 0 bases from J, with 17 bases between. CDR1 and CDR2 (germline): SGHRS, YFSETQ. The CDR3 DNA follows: TGCGCCAGCCAAATAGGGGACACTAGCTCCTACGAGCAGTACTTC. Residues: CASQIGDTSSYEQYF.

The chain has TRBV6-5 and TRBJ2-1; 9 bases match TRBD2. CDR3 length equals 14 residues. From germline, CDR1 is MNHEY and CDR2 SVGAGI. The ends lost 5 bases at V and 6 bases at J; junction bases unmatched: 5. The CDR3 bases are TGTGCCAGCAGTCCGGGACTAGCATCCAATGAGCAGTTCTTC. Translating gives CASSPGLASNEQFF.

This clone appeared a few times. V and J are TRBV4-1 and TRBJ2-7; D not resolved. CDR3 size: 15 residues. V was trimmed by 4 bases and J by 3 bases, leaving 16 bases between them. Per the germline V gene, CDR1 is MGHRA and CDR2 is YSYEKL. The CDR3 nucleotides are TGCGCCAGCAGCCCCTCCCTAGACGGCCTCTACGAGCAGTACTTC. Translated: CASSPSLDGLYEQYF.

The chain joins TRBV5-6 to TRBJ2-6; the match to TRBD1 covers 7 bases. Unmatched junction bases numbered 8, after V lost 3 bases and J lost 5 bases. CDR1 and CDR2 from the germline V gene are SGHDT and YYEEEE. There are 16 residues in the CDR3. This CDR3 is CASSSRGSPRANVLTF. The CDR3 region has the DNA TGTGCCAGCAGCTCCAGGGGGTCCCCTAGGGCCAACGTCCTGACTTTC.

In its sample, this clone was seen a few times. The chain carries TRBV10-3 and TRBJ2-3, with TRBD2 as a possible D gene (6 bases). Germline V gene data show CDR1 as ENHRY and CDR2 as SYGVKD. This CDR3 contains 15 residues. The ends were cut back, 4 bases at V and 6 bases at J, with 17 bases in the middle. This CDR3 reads CAISGGEASGDTQYF. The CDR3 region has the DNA TGTGCCATCAGTGGGGGGGAGGCGAGTGGCGATACGCAGTATTTT.

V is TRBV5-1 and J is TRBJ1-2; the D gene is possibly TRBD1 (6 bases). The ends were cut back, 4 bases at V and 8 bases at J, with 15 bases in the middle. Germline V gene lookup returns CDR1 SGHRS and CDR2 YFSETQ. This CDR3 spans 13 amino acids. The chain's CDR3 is CASSHRDIGGYTF. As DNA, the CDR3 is TGCGCCAGCAGCCACCGGGACATAGGGGGCTACACCTTC.

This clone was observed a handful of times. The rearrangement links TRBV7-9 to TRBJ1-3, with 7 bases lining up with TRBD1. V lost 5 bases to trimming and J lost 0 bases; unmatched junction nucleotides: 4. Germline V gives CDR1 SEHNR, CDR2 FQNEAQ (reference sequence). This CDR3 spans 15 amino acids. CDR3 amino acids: CASSPQGGSGNTIYF. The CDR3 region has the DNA TGTGCCAGCAGCCCCCAGGGGGGCTCTGGAAACACCATATATTTT.

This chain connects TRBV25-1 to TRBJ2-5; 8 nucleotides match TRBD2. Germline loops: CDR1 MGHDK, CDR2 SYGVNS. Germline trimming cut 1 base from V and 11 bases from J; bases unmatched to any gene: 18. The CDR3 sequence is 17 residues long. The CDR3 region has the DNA TGTGCCAGCAGTGAATTTCGAGTAGCGGGGAGCCTAGTGGAGCAGTACTTC. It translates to CASSEFRVAGSLVEQYF.

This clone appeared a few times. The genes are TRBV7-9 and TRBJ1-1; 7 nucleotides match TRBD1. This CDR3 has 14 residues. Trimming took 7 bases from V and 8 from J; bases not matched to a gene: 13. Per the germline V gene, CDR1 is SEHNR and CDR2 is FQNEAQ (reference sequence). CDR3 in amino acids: CASIRDGTEQEAFF. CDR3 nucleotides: TGTGCCAGCATACGGGACGGGACAGAACAGGAAGCTTTCTTT. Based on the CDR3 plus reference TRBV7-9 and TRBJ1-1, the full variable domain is DTGVSQNPRHKITKRGQNVTFRCDPISEHNRLYWYRQTLGQGPEFLTYFQNEAQLEKSRLLSDRFSAERPKGSFSTLEIQRTEQGDSAMYLCASIRDGTEQEAFFGQGTRLTVV.

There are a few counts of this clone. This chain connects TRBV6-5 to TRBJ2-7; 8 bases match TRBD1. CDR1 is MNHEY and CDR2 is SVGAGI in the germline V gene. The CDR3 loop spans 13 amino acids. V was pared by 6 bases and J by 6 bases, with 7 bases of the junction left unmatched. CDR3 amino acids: CASSSGQAIEQYF. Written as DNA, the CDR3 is TGTGCCAGCAGCTCGGGACAGGCAATCGAGCAGTACTTC.

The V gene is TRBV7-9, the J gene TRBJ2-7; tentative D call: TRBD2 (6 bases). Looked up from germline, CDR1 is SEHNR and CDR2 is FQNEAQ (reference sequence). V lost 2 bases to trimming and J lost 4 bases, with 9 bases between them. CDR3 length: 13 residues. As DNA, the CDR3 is TGTGCCAGCAGCTTACCGGCGGGGTACGAGCAGTACTTC. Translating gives CASSLPAGYEQYF.

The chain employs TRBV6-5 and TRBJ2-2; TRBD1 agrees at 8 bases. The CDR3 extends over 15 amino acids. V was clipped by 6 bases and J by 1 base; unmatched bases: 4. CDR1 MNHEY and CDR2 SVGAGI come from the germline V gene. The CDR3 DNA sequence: TGTGCCAGCAGCCCCGGACAGGGGAACACCGGGGAGCTGTTTTTT. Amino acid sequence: CASSPGQGNTGELFF.

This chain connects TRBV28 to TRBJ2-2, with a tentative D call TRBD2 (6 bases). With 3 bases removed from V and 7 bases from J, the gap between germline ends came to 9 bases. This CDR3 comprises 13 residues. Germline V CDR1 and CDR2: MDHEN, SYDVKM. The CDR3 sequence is CASSLLGGGELFF. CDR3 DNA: TGTGCCAGCAGTTTGTTGGGAGGCGGGGAGCTGTTTTTT.